The clone carrying this TCR beta chain was seen a few times. There are 15 residues in the CDR3. The V and J ends lost 0 bases and 8 bases respectively, with 11 bases between them. From germline, CDR1 is MNHEY and CDR2 SMNVEV (reference sequence). The time point was: patch test 3, about 24 weeks after DPC sensitization. Treatment in this sample: therapeutic diphenylcyclopropenone sensitization with weekly scalp DPC. TCRdb re-called the RACE reads through MiXCR, storing one row per CDR3 protein. The sample lists some 180,000 distinct CDR3 sequences, approximately 24% occurring once. The sample originates from a study of human T cells and chemical hapten exposure. The wider study: Each patient's scalp received weekly diphenylcyclopropenone throughout the approximately 25-week study.

The chain joins TRBV27 to TRBJ1-6, with unresolved D. This TCR was recovered from a woman in her 40s with alopecia areata. Some clones in this sample may be carry-over from other donors' samples. Here the sequenced sample was whole blood, taken in connection with sensitization to the hapten diphenylcyclopropenone (DPC). CDR3 sequence: CASSLSSHQDSPLHF. CDR3 bases: TGTGCCAGCAGTTTATCATCACACCAAGATTCACCCCTCCACTTT.